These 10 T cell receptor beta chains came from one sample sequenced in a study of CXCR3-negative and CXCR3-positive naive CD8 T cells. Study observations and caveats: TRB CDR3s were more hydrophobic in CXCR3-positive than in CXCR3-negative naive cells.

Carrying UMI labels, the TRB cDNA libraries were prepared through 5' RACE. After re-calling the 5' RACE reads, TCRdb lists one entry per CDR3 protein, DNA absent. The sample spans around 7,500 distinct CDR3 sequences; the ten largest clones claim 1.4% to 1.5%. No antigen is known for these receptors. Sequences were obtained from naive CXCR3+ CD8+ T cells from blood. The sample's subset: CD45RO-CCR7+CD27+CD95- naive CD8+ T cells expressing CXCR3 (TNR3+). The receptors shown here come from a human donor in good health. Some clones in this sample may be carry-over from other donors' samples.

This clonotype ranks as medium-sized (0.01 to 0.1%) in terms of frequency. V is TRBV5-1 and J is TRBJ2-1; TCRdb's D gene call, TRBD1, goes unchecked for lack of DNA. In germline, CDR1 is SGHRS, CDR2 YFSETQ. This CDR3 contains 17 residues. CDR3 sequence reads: CASSLAELGTGSLKGFF.

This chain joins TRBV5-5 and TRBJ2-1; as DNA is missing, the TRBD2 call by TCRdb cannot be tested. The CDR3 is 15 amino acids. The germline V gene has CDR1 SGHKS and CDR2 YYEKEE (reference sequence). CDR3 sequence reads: CASNLAGSSYNEQFF.

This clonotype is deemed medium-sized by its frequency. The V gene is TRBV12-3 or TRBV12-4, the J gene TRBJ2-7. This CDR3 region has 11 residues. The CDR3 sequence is CASSQDYEQYF.

The CDR3 sequence is CASSLTSAIASSYNEQFF. The rearrangement joins TRBV7-8 to TRBJ2-1; with no DNA, the TCRdb D assignment of TRBD2 cannot be verified. The CDR3 extends over 18 amino acids. Germline lookup yields CDR1 SGHVS and CDR2 FQNEAQ.

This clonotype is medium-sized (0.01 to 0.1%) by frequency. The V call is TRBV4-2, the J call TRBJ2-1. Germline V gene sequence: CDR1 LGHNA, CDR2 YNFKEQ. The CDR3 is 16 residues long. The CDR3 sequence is CASSQPRERNYNEQFF.

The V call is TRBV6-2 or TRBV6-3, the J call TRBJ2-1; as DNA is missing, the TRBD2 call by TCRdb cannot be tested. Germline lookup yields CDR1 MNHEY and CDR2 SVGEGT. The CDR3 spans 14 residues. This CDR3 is CASSSGVGGSEQFF.

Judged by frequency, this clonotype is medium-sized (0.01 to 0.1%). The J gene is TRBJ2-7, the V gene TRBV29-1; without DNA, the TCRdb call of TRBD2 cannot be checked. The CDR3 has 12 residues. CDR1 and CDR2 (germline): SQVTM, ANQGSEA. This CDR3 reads CSAARDYGEQYF.

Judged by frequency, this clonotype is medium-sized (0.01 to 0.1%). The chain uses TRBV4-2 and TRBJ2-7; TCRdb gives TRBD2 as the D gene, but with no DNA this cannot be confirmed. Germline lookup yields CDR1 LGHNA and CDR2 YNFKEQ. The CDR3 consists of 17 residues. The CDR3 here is CASSQVLAGANFYEQYF.

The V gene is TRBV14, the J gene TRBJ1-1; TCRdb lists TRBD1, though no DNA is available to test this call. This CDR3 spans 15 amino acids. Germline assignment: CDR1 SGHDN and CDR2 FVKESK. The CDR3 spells CASSQEGWPGTEAFF.

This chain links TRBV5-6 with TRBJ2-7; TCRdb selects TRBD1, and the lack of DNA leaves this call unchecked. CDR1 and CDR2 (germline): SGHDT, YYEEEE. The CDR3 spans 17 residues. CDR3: CASSLGVQPLFSYEQYF.